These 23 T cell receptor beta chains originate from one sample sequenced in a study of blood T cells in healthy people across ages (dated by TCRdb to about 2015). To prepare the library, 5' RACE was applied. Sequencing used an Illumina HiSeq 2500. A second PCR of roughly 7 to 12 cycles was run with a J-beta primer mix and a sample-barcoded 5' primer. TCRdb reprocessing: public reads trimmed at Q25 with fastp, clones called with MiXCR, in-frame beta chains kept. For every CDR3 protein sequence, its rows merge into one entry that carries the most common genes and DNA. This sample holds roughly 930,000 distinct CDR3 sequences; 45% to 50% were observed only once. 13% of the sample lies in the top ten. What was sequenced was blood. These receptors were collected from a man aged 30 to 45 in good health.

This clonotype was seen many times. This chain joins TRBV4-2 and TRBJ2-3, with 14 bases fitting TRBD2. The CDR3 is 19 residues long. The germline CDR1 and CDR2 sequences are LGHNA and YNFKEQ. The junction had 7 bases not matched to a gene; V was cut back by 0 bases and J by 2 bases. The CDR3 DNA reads TGTGCCAGCAGCCAAGATGCTGGGACTAGCGGGGGATACACAGATACGCAGTATTTT. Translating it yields CASSQDAGTSGGYTDTQYF.

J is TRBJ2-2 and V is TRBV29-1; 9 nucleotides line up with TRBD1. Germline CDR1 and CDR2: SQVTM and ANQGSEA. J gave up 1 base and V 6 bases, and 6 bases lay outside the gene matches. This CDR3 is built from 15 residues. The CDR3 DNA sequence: TGCAGCGTCGTCACGGACAGGGGGAACACCGGGGAGCTGTTTTTT. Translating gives CSVVTDRGNTGELFF.

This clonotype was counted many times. The CDR3 region is CASSLGVQGSYEQYF. CDR3 coding DNA: TGTGCCAGCAGCTTAGGCGTACAGGGTTCGTACGAGCAGTACTTC. This rearrangement joins TRBV11-3 to TRBJ2-7; the D gene is possibly TRBD1 (6 bases). The CDR3 has 15 amino acids. Germline loops: CDR1 SGHNT, CDR2 YENEEA. Trimming left V 1 base short and J 4 bases short, with 14 bases between.

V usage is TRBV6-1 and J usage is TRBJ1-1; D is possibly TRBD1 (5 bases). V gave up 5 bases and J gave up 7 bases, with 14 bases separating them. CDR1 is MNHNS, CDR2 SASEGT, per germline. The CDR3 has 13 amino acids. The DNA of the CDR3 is TGTGCCAGCAGTTTACAGGAGTTGAGTGAAGCTTTCTTT. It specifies CASSLQELSEAFF.

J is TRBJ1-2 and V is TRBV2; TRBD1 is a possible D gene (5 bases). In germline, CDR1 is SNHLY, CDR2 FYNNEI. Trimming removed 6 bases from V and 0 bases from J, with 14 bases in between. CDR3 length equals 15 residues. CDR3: CASREGTLPNYGYTF. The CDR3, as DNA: TGTGCCAGCAGGGAGGGGACTCTACCTAACTATGGCTACACCTTC. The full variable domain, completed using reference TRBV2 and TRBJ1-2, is EPEVTQTPSHQVTQMGQEVILRCVPISNHLYFYWYRQILGQKVEFLVSFYNNEISEKSEIFDDQFSVERPDGSNFTLKIRSTKLEDSAMYFCASREGTLPNYGYTFGSGTRLTVV.

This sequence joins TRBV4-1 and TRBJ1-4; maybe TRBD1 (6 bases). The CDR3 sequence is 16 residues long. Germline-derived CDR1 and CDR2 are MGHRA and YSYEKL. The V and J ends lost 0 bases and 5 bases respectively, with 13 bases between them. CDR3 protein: CASSQEFQGWNEKLFF. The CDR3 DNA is TGCGCCAGCAGCCAAGAGTTTCAGGGGTGGAATGAAAAACTGTTTTTT.

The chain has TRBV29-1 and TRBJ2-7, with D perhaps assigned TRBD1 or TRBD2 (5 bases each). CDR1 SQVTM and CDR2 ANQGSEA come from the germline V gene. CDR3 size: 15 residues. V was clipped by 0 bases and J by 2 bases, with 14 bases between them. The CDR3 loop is CSVEDGTVPTYEQYF. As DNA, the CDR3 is TGCAGCGTTGAAGATGGGACCGTCCCAACCTACGAGCAGTACTTC.

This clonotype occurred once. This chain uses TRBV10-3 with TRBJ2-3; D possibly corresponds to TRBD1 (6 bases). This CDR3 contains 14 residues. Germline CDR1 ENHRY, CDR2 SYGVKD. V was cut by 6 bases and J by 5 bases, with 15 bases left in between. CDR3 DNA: TGTGCCATCAGGGCAGGGGCCGCCATAGATACGCAGTATTTT. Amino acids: CAIRAGAAIDTQYF.

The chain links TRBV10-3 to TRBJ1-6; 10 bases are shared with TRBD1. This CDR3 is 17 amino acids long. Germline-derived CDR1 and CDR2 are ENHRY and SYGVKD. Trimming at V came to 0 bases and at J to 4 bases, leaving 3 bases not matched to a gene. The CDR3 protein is CAISESGTGVYNSPLHF. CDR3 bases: TGTGCCATCAGTGAGTCCGGGACAGGGGTTTATAATTCACCCCTCCACTTT.

The DNA for the CDR3 is TGTGCCAGCAGCGACCCGGAGAGCACTGAAGCTTTCTTT. This encodes CASSDPESTEAFF. The chain uses TRBV2 and TRBJ1-1, with D unresolved. Germline lookup yields CDR1 SNHLY and CDR2 FYNNEI. The CDR3 runs 13 residues. Trimming pared 6 bases from V and 4 bases from J, leaving 12 bases between.

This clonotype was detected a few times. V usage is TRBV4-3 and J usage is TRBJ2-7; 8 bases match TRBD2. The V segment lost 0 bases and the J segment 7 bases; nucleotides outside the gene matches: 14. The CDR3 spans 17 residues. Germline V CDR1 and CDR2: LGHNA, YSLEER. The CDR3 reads CASSQDPRAGGSNEQYF. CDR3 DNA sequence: TGCGCCAGCAGCCAAGACCCCCGGGCGGGGGGATCCAATGAGCAGTACTTC.

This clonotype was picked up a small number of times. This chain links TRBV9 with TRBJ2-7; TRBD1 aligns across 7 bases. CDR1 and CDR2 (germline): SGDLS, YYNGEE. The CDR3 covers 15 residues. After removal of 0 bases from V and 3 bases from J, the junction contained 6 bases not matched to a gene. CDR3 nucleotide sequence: TGTGCCAGCAGCGTAGGCGGACAGGCTGGCTACGAGCAGTACTTC. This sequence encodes CASSVGGQAGYEQYF.

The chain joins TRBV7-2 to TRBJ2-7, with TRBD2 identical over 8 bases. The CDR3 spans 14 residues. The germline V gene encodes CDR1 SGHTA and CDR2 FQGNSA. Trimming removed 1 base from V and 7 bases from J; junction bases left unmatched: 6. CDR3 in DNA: TGTGCCAGCAGCTTAGAGACTTTAGCGGGGGAGCAGTACTTC. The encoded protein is CASSLETLAGEQYF.

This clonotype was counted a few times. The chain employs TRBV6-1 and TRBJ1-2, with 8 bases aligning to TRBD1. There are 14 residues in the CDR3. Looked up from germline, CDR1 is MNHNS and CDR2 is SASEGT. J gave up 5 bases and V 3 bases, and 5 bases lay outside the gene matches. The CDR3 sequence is CASSESRGPYGYTF. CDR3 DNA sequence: TGTGCCAGCAGTGAGAGCAGGGGGCCGTATGGCTACACCTTC.

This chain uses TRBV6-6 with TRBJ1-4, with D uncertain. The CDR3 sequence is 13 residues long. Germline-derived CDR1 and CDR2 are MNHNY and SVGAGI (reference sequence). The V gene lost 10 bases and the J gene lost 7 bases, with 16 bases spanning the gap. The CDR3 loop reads CAISQSAGEKLFF. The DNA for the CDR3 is TGTGCCATTTCACAGAGTGCAGGTGAAAAACTGTTTTTT.

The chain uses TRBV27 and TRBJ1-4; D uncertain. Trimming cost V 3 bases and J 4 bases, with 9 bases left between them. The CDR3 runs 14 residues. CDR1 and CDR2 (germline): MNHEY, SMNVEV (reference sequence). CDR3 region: CASSFRRGNEKLFF. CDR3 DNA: TGTGCCAGCAGTTTTCGGCGCGGTAATGAAAAACTGTTTTTT.

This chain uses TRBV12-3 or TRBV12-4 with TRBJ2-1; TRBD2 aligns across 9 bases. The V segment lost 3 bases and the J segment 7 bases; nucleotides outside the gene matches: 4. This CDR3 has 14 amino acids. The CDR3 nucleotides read TGTGCCAGCAGTTTCGCGCGGGGGGGGAATGAGCAGTTCTTC. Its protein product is CASSFARGGNEQFF.

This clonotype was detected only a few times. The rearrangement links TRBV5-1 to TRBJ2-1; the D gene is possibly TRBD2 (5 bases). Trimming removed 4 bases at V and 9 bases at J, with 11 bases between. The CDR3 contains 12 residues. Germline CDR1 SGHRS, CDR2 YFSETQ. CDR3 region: CASSPGEGEQFF. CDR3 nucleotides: TGCGCCAGCAGCCCCGGAGAGGGTGAGCAGTTCTTC.

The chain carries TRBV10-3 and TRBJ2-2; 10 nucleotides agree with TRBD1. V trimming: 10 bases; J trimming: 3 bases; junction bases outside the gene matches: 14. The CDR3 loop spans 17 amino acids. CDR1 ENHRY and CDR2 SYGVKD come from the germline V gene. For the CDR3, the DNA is TGTGCCACCAAGAGGCGAACCGGGACAGGGGACACCGGGGAGCTGTTTTTT. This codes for CATKRRTGTGDTGELFF.

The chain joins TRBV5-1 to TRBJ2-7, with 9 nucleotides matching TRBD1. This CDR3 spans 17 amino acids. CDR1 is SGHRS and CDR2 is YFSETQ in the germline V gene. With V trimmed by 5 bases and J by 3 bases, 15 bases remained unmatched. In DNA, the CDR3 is TGCGCCAGCAGTCGGTGGGATACAGGGGGCTTAATCTACGAGCAGTACTTC. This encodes CASSRWDTGGLIYEQYF.

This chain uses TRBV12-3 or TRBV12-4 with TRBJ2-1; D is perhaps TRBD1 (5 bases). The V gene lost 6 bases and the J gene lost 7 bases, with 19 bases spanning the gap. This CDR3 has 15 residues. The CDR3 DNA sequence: TGTGCCAGCAGCCGTACTGGCCCGACAGTAAATGAGCAGTTCTTC. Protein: CASSRTGPTVNEQFF.

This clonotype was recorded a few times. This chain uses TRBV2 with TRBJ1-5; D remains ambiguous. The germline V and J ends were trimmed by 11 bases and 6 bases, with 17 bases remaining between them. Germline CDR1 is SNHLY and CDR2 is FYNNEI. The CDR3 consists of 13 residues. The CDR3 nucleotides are TGTGCCGTGGAGAGAAGTACCGGTCAGCCCCAGCATTTT. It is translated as CAVERSTGQPQHF.

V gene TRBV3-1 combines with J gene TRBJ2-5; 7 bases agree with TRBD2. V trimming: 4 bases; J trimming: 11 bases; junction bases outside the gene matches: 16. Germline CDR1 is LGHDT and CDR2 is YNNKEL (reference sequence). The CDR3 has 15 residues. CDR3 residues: CASSPDTGTNNEQYF. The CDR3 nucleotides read TGTGCCAGCAGCCCGGACACCGGGACTAACAATGAGCAGTACTTC.